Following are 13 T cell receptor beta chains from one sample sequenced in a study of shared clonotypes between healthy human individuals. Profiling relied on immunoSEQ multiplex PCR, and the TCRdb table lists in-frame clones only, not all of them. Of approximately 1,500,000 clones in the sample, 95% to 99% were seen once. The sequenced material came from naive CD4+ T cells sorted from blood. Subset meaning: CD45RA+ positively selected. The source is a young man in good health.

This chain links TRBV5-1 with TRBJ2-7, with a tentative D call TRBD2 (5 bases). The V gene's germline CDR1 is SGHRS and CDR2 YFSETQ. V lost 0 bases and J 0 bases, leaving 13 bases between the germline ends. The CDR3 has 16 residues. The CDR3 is CASSLAGSVSSYEQYF. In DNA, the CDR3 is TGCGCCAGCAGCTTGGCCGGTAGCGTTAGCTCCTACGAGCAGTACTTC.

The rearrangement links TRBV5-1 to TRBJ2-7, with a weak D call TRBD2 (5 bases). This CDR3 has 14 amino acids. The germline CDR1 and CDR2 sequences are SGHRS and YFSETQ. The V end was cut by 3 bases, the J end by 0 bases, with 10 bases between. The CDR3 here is CASSSAGSSYEQYF. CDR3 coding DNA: TGCGCCAGCAGCTCCGCGGGCAGCTCCTACGAGCAGTACTTC.

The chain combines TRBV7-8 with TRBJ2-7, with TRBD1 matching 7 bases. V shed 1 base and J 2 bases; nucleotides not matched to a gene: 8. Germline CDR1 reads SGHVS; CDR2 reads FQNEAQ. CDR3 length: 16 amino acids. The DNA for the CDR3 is TGTGCCAGCAGCTTAGGGCAGGGGGTGATCCCCTACGAGCAGTACTTC. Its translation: CASSLGQGVIPYEQYF.

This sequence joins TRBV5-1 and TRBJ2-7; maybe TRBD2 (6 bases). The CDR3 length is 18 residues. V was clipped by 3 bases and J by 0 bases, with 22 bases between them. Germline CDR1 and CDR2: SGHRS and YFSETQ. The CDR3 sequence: CASSWRRGGIGTSYEQYF. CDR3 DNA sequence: TGCGCCAGCAGCTGGCGTCGAGGCGGGATAGGGACCTCCTACGAGCAGTACTTC.

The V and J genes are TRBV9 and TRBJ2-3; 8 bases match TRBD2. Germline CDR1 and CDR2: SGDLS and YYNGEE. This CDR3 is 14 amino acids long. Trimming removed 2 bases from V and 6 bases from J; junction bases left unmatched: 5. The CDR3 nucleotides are TGTGCCAGCAGCGTGAGCGGGAGTGGCGATACGCAGTATTTT. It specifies CASSVSGSGDTQYF.

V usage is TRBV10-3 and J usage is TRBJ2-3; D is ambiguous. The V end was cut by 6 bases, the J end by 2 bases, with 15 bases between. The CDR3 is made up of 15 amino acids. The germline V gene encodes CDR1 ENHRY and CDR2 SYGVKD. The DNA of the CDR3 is TGTGCCATCAGGTCCTCTTGGGGTCTCACAGATACGCAGTATTTT. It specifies CAIRSSWGLTDTQYF.

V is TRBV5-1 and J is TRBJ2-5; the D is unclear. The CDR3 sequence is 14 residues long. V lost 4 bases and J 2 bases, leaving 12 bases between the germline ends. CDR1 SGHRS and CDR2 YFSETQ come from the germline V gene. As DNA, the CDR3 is TGCGCCAGCAGCGTACTGGGTGTACAAGAGACCCAGTACTTC. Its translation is CASSVLGVQETQYF.

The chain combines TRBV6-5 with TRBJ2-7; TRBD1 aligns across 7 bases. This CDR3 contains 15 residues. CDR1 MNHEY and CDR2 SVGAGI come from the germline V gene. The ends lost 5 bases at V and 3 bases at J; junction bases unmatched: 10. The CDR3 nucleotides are TGTGCCAGCAGTCCCCGACAGGGAGTGGGCTACGAGCAGTACTTC. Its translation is CASSPRQGVGYEQYF.

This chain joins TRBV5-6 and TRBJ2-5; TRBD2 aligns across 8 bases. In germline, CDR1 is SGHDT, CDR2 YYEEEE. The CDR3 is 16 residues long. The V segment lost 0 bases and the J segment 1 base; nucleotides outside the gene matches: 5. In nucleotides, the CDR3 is TGTGCCAGCAGCTTGGGCACCGGGGGGGGCCAAGAGACCCAGTACTTC. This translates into CASSLGTGGGQETQYF.

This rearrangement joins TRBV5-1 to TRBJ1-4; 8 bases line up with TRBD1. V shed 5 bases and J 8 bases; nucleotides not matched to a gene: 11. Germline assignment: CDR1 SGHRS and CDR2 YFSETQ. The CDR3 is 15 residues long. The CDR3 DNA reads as TGCGCCAGCAGAGTCTCTACAGGGGGGATCGAAAAACTGTTTTTT. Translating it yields CASRVSTGGIEKLFF. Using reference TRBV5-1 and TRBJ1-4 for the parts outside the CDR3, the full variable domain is KAGVTQTPRYLIKTRGQQVTLSCSPISGHRSVSWYQQTPGQGLQFLFEYFSETQRNKGNFPGRFSGRQFSNSRSEMNVSTLELGDSALYLCASRVSTGGIEKLFFGSGTQLSVL.

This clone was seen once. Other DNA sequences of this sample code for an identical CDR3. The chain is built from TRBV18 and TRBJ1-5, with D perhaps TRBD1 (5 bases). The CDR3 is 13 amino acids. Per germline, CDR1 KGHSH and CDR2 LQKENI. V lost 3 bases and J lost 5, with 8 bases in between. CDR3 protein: CASSPDSYQPQHF. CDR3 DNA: TGTGCCAGCTCACCCGACAGCTATCAGCCCCAGCATTTT.

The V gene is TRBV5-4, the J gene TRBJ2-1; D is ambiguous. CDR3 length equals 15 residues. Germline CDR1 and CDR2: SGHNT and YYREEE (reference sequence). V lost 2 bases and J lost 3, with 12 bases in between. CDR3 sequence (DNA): TGTGCCAGCAGCTTAGCTAATCTTAACTACAATGAGCAGTTCTTC. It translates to CASSLANLNYNEQFF.

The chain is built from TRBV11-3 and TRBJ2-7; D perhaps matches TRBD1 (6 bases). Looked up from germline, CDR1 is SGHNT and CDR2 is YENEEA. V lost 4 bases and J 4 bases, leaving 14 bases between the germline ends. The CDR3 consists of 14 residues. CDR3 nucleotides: TGTGCCAGCAGCTCTACTGGACAGTCGTACGAGCAGTACTTC. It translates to CASSSTGQSYEQYF.